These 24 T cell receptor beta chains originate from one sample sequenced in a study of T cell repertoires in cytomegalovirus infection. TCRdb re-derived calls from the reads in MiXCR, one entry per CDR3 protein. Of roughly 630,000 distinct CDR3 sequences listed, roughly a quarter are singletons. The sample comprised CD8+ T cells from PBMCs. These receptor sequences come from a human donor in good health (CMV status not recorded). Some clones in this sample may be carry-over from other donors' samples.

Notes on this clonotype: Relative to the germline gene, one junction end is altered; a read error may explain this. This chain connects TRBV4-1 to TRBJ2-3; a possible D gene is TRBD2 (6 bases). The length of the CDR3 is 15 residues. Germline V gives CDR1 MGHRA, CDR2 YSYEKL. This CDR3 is CASSEEDQGGDTQYF. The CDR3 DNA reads TGCGCCAGCAGCGAAGAGGACCAGGGAGGCGATACGCAGTATTTT.

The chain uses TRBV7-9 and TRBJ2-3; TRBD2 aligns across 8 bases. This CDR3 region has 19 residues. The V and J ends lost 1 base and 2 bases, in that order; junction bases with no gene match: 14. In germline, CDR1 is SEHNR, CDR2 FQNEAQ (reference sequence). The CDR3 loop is CASSLVMWDPAGATDTQYF. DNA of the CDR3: TGTGCCAGCAGCTTAGTGATGTGGGATCCAGCGGGGGCCACAGATACGCAGTATTTT.

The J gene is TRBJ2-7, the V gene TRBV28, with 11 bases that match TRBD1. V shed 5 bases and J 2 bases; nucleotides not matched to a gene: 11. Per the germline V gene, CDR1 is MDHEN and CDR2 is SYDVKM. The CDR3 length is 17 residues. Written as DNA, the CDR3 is TGTGCCAGCAGTCCGGGACAGGGGGTCTTAACCCCCTACGAGCAGTACGTC. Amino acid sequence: CASSPGQGVLTPYEQYV.

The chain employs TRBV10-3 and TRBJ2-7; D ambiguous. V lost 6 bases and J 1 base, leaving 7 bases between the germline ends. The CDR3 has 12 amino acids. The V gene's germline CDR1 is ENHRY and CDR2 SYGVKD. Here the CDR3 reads CAIRDGSYEQYV. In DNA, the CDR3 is TGTGCCATCAGGGACGGATCCTACGAGCAGTACGTC.

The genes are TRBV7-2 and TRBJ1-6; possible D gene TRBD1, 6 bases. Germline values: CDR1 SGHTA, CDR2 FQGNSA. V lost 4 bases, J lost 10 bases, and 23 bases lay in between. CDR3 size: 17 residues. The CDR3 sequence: CASSSLGANHPMSPLHF. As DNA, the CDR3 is TGTGCCAGCAGCTCCTTGGGGGCGAACCACCCCATGTCACCCCTCCACTTT.

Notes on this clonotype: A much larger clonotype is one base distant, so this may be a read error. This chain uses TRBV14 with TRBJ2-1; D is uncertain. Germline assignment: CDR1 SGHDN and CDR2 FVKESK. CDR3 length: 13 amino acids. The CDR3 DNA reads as TGTGCCAACAGCCAAGTCTCCTACAATGAGCAGTTCTTC. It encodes CANSQVSYNEQFF.

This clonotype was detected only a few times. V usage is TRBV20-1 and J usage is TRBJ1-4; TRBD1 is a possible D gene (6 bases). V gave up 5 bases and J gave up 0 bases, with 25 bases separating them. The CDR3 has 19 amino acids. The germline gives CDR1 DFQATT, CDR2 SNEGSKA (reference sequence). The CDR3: CSAASRGTHSTATNEKLFF. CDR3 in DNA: TGCAGTGCTGCCTCGAGGGGGACCCACTCAACCGCAACTAATGAAAAACTGTTTTTT.

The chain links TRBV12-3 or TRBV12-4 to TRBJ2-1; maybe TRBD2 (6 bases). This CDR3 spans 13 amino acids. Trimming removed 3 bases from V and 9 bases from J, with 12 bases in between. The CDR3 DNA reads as TGTGCCAGCAGTTTCGCCGACGGGGGTGAGCAGTTCTTC. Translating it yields CASSFADGGEQFF.

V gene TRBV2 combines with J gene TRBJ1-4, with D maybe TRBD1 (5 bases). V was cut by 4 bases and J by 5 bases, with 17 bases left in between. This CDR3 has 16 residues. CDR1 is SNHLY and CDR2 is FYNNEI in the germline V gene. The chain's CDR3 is CASSVDTGNSNEKLFF. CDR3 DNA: TGTGCCAGCAGTGTCGATACAGGAAATTCAAATGAAAAACTGTTTTTT.

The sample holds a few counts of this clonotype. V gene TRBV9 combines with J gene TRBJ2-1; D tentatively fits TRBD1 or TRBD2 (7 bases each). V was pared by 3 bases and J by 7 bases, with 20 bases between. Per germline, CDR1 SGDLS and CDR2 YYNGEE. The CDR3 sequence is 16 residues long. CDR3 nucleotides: TGTGCCAGCAGCGCCCTCGGGGAGGGGGCATTGAATGAGCAGTTCTTC. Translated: CASSALGEGALNEQFF.

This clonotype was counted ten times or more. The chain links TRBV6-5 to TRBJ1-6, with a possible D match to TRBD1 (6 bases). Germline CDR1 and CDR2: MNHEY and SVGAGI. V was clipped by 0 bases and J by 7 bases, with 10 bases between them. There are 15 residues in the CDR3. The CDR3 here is CASSYSVTGNSPLHF. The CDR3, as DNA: TGTGCCAGCAGTTACTCGGTTACAGGGAATTCACCCCTCCACTTT.

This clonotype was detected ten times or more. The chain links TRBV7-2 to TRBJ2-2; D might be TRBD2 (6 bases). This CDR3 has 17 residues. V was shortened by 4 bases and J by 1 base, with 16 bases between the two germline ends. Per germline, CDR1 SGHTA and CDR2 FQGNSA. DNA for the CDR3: TGTGCCAGCAGCTGGGCCCGGGACTTCCTGAACACCGGGGAGCTGTTTTTT. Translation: CASSWARDFLNTGELFF.

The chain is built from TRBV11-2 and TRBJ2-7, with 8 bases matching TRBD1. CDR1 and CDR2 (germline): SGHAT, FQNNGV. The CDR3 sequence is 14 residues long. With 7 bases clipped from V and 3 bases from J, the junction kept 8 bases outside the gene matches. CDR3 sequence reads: CASTRPGGGYEQYF. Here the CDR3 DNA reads TGTGCCAGCACCCGACCAGGGGGCGGCTACGAGCAGTACTTC.

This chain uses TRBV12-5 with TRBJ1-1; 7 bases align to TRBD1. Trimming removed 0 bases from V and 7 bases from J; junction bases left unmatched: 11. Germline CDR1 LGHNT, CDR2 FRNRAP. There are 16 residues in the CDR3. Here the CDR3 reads CASGLVQWTGGYEAFF. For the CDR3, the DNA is TGTGCTAGTGGTTTGGTACAATGGACAGGAGGTTATGAAGCTTTCTTT.

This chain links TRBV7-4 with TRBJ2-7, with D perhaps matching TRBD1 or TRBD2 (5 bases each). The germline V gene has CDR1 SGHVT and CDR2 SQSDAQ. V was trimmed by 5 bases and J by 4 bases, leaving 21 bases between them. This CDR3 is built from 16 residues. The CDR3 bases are TGTGCCAGCAGCCACACCGTGGGGGATCCCTCATACGAGCAGTACGTC. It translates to CASSHTVGDPSYEQYV.

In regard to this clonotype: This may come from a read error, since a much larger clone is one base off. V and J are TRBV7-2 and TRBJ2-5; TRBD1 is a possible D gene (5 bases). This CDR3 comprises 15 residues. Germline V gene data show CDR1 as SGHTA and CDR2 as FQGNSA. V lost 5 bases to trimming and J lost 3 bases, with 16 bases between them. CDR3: CASSLAGLEEETQYF. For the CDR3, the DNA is TGTGCCAGCAGCCTCGCAGGGTTAGAGGAAGAGACCCAGTACTTC.

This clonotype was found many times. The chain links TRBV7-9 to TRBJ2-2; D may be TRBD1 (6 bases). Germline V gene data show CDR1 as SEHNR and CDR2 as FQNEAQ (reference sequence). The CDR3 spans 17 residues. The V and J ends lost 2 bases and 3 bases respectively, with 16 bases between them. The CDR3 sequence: CASSLPPYRDDTGELFF. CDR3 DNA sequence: TGTGCCAGCAGCTTACCTCCTTACAGGGACGACACCGGGGAGCTGTTTTTT.

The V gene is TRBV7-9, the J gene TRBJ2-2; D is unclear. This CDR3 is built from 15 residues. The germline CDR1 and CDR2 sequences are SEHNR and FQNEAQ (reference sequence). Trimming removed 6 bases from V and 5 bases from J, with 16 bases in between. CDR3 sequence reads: CASRQTLVLTGELFF. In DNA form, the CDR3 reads TGTGCCAGCAGACAAACACTGGTTCTAACCGGGGAGCTGTTTTTT.

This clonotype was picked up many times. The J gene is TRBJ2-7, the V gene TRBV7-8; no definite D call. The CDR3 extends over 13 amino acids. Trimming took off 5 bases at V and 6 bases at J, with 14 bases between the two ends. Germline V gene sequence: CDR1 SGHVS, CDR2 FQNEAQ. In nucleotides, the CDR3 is TGTGCCAGCAGCCCCTCGGGCGTTGCCGAGCAGTACGTC. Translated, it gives CASSPSGVAEQYV.

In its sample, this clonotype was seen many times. The CDR3 sequence is CASSLAGTGAEKLFF. CDR3 nucleotides: TGTGCCAGCAGCTTAGCTGGGACAGGGGCTGAAAAACTGTTTTTT. The chain couples TRBV7-2 to TRBJ1-4, with 10 bases matching TRBD1. The germline V gene has CDR1 SGHTA and CDR2 FQGNSA. This CDR3 spans 15 amino acids. The V and J ends lost 0 bases and 7 bases, in that order; junction bases with no gene match: 2. The full variable domain, with the rest looked up from reference TRBV7-2 and TRBJ1-4, is GAGVSQSPSNKVTEKGKDVELRCDPISGHTALYWYRQSLGQGLEFLIYFQGNSAPDKSGLPSDRFSAERTGGSVSTLTIQRTQQEDSAVYLCASSLAGTGAEKLFFGSGTQLSVL.

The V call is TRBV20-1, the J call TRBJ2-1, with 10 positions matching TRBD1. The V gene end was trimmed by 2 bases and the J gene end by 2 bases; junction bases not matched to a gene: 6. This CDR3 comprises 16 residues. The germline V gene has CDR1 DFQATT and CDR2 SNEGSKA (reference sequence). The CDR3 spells CSARPRDRGAYNEQFF. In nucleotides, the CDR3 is TGCAGTGCTAGACCTAGGGACAGGGGAGCCTACAATGAGCAGTTCTTC.

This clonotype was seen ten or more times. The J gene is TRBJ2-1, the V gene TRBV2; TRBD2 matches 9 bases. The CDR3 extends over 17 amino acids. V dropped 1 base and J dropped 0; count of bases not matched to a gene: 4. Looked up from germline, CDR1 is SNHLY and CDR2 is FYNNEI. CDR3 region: CASSEVWRGGSYNEQFF. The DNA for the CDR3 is TGTGCCAGCAGTGAAGTCTGGCGGGGGGGCTCCTACAATGAGCAGTTCTTC.

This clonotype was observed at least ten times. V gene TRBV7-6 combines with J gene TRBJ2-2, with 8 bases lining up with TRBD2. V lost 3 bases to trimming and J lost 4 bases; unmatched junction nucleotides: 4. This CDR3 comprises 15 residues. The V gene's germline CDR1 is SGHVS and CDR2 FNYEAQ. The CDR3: CASSFTGGGTGELFF. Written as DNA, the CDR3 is TGTGCCAGCAGCTTCACGGGGGGGGGCACCGGGGAGCTGTTTTTT.

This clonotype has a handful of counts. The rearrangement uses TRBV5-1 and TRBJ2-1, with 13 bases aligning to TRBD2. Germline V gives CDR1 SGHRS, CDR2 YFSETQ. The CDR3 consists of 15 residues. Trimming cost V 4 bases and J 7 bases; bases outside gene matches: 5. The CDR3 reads CASSVTSGGQNEQFF. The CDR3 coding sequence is TGCGCCAGCAGCGTGACTAGCGGGGGGCAGAATGAGCAGTTCTTC.